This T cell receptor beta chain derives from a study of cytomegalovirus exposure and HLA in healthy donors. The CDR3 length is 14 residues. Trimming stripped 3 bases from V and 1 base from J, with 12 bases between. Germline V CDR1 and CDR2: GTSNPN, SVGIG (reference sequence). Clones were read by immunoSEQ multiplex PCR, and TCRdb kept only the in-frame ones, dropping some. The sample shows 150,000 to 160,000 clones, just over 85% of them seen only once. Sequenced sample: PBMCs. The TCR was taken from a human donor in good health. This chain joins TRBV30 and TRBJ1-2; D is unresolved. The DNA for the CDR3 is TGTGCCTGGAGCGAACAGCTACTTAACTATGGCTACACCTTC. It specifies CAWSEQLLNYGYTF.